These 11 T cell receptor beta chains share one sample of origin, sequenced in a study of blood T cell repertoires in COVID-19. Produced via immunoSEQ multiplex PCR; TCRdb's table is partial and in-frame only. There are tens of thousands of clones in the sample; 85% to 90% occur only once, and around an eighth lies in the top ten. Source material: peripheral blood. The receptor source for this set is a human donor in a cohort sampled during active COVID-19.

The genes are TRBV27 and TRBJ2-7; D is unresolved. The CDR3 sequence is 13 residues long. CDR1 is MNHEY and CDR2 is SMNVEV in the germline V gene (reference sequence). Trimming took 1 base from V and 1 from J, leaving 5 bases between them. Here the CDR3 reads CASSLFGSYEQYF. The CDR3 region has the DNA TGTGCCAGCAGTTTATTCGGTTCCTACGAGCAGTACTTC.

The V call is TRBV5-6, the J call TRBJ2-6; 7 nucleotides match TRBD1. CDR3 length equals 15 residues. CDR1 and CDR2 from the germline V gene are SGHDT and YYEEEE. Germline trimming cut 1 base from V and 10 bases from J; bases unmatched to any gene: 8. CDR3 DNA: TGTGCCAGCAGCTTGTACAGGGGAGTCGGAAACGTCCTGACTTTC. It yields the protein CASSLYRGVGNVLTF.

V is TRBV5-1 and J is TRBJ2-1; D is ambiguous. V was pared by 1 base and J by 2 bases, with 4 bases between. The CDR3 extends over 13 amino acids. Germline V CDR1 and CDR2: SGHRS, YFSETQ. CDR3 nucleotides: TGCGCCAGCAGCTTGCCAGCCTACAATGAGCAGTTCTTC. It codes for CASSLPAYNEQFF.

The chain has TRBV6-2 or TRBV6-3 and TRBJ1-2; D is uncertain. CDR3 length: 13 residues. V shed 5 bases and J shed 5 bases, with 12 bases lying between them. Germline V CDR1 and CDR2: MNHEY, SVGEGT. CDR3 amino acids: CASSPLSGYGYTF. The CDR3 nucleotides are TGTGCCAGCAGTCCCCTCAGCGGTTATGGCTACACCTTC.

This chain connects TRBV5-1 to TRBJ1-3, with TRBD1 matching 12 bases. Germline-derived CDR1 and CDR2 are SGHRS and YFSETQ. This CDR3 is built from 16 residues. Unmatched junction bases numbered 3, after V lost 4 bases and J lost 1 base. CDR3 region: CASSLGQGASGNTIYF. DNA of the CDR3: TGCGCCAGCAGCCTGGGACAGGGGGCATCTGGAAACACCATATATTTT.

The rearrangement links TRBV4-3 to TRBJ2-3; the match to TRBD2 covers 8 bases. Germline CDR1 is LGHNA and CDR2 is YSLEER. The CDR3 contains 21 residues. V lost 1 base and J lost 0; bases outside the gene matches: 18. The CDR3 is CASSQGDPGGRVSFSTDTQYF. CDR3 nucleotide sequence: TGCGCCAGCAGCCAAGGCGATCCGGGGGGGCGTGTCTCCTTCAGCACAGATACGCAGTATTTT.

The V gene is TRBV6-2 or TRBV6-3, the J gene TRBJ1-5, with D unclear. From germline, CDR1 is MNHEY and CDR2 SVGEGT. V was clipped by 3 bases and J by 11 bases, with 8 bases between them. The CDR3 is 11 amino acids. The chain's CDR3 is CASSYLGAQHF. Written as DNA, the CDR3 is TGTGCCAGCAGTTATCTCGGGGCCCAGCATTTT.

DNA of the CDR3: TGTGCCAGCATCGGGGGATATGGCTACACCTTC. Protein product: CASIGGYGYTF. This sequence joins TRBV9 and TRBJ1-2; a weak D match, TRBD1 (5 bases). Trimming took 6 bases from V and 5 from J, leaving 8 bases between them. Germline V gives CDR1 SGDLS, CDR2 YYNGEE. The CDR3 totals 11 residues.

The chain joins TRBV7-6 to TRBJ2-2, with 8 bases aligning to TRBD2. The junction had 5 bases not matched to a gene; V was cut back by 5 bases and J by 0 bases. From germline, CDR1 is SGHVS and CDR2 FNYEAQ. CDR3 length equals 16 residues. CDR3 DNA: TGTGCCAGCAGCGAGAGACTAGCGACGAACACCGGGGAGCTGTTTTTT. It specifies CASSERLATNTGELFF.

The chain has TRBV29-1 and TRBJ1-4; D is undetermined. V lost 3 bases to trimming and J lost 7 bases, with 6 bases between them. Germline loops: CDR1 SQVTM, CDR2 ANQGSEA. The CDR3 is 11 residues long. CDR3 amino acids: CSVESGEKLFF. The CDR3 DNA follows: TGCAGCGTTGAGTCGGGTGAAAAACTGTTTTTT. Using reference TRBV29-1 and TRBJ1-4 for the parts outside the CDR3, the full variable domain is SAVISQKPSRDICQRGTSLTIQCQVDSQVTMMFWYRQQPGQSLTLIATANQGSEATYESGFVIDKFPISRPNLTFSTLTVSNMSPEDSSIYLCSVESGEKLFFGSGTQLSVL.

This clone was seen just once. The chain joins TRBV19 to TRBJ1-1, with D hard to call. V was clipped by 3 bases and J by 0 bases, with 20 bases between them. This CDR3 contains 18 residues. Germline assignment: CDR1 LNHDA and CDR2 SQIVND (reference sequence). The CDR3 region is CASSIDNGVGEMNTEAFF. In DNA form, the CDR3 reads TGTGCCAGTAGTATTGACAACGGGGTTGGAGAGATGAACACTGAAGCTTTCTTT.